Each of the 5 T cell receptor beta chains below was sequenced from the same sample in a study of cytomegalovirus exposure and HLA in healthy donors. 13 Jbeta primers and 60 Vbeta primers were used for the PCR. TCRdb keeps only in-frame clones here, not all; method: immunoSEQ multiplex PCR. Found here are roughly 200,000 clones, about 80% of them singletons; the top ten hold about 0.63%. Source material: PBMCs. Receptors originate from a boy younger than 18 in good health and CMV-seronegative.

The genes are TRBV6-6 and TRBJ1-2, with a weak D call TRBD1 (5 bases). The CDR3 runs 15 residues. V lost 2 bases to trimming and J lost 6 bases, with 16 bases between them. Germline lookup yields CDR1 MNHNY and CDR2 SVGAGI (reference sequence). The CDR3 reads CASSYAGTMQDGYTF. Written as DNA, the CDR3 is TGTGCCAGCAGTTACGCGGGGACTATGCAAGATGGCTACACCTTC.

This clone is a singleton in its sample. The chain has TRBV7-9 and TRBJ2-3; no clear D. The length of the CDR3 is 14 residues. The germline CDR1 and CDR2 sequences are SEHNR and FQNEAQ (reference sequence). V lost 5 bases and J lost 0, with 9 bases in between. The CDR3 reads CASSLPVSTDTQYF. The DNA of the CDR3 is TGTGCCAGCAGCCTTCCGGTGAGCACAGATACGCAGTATTTT.

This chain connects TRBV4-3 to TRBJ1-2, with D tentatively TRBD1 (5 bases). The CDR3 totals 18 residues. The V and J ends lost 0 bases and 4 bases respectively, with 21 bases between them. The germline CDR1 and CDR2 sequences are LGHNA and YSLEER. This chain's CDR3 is CASSQDSTWGGNGYGYTF. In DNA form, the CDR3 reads TGCGCCAGCAGCCAAGACTCCACTTGGGGGGGGAATGGCTATGGCTACACCTTC.

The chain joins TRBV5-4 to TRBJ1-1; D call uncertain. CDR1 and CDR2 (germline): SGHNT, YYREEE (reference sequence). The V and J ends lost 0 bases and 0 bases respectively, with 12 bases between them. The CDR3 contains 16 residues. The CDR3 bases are TGTGCCAGCAGCTTGGCCGAGCGAAGGTTGAACACTGAAGCTTTCTTT. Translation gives CASSLAERRLNTEAFF.

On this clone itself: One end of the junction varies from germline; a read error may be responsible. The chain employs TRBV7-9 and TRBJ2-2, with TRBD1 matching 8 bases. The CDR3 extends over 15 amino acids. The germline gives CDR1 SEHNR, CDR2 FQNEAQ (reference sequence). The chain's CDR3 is CSSSPNRGTDGELFF. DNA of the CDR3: TGTTCCAGCAGCCCAAACAGGGGGACTGACGGGGAGCTGTTTTTT.